This T cell receptor beta chain originates from a study of blood T cell repertoires in COVID-19. In the study overall: Samples representing acute and convalescent COVID-19 were sourced from the United States, Italy and Spain. PBMCs, B-cell-depleted T cells, or T cells were the source of the cDNA or gDNA that made up the material.

In the original analysis: Cell counts per sample came from amplifying reference gene primers. Repertoires were generated with immunoSEQ multiplex PCR, while TCRdb's copy carries only in-frame clones and drops some. V and J calls and clone size are copied from that table; D and trimming were computed from the DNA. The data show around 130,000 clones, approximately 80% seen once. The sequencing sample was made of peripheral blood. The TCR was taken from a woman between 55 and 75 years old with acute or convalescent COVID-19.

In DNA form, the CDR3 reads TGTGCCAGCAGCTTAGGAGCCTCTAGCACAGATACGCAGTATTTT. This sequence encodes CASSLGASSTDTQYF. V usage is TRBV11-1 and J usage is TRBJ2-3; D is ambiguous. The length of the CDR3 is 15 residues. Germline V gene sequence: CDR1 SGHAT, CDR2 FQDESV (reference sequence). Trimming cost V 1 base and J 0 bases, with 8 bases left between them.